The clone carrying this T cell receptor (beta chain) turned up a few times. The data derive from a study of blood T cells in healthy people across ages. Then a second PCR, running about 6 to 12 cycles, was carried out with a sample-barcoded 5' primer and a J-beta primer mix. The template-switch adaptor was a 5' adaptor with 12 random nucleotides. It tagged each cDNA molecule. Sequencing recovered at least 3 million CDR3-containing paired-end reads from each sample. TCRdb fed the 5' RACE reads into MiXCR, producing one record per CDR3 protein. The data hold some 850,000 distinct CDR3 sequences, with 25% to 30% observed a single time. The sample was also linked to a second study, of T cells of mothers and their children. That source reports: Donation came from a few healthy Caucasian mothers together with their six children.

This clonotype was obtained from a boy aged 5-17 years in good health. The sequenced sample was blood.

DNA of the CDR3: TGTGCCAGCAGCACAGGGACTAACTATGGCTACACCTTC. As protein: CASSTGTNYGYTF. This sequence joins TRBV12-3 or TRBV12-4 and TRBJ1-2; TRBD1 might be the D (6 bases). This CDR3 is built from 13 residues. Deletions cut 6 bases from V and 0 bases from J, with 8 bases between.